The entry below describes one T cell receptor beta chain. Its antigen is not identified. With a J-beta primer mix and a sample-barcoded 5' primer, a second PCR ran roughly 7 to 11 cycles. MiXCR, applied by TCRdb to the 5' RACE reads, yields one record per CDR3 protein. This sample has 1.2 million to 1.5 million distinct CDR3 sequences, with approximately 60% found just once. The entry originates in a study of blood T cells in healthy people across ages. Study-wide points: Unsorted PBMCs prevented conclusive naive versus antigen-experienced comparison. In long-lived donors, naive CD4+ cell counts and diversity exceeded those of aged donors. Naive T cell percentage and TCR beta diversity correlated strongly.

Material for sequencing was blood. This clonotype was obtained from a man younger than 35 in good health.

The CDR3 nucleotides are TGTGCCAGCAGTCCCGGACTTCACTATGGCTACACCTTC. This gives the protein CASSPGLHYGYTF. The chain couples TRBV28 to TRBJ1-2; D is unclear. With 5 bases removed from V and 3 bases from J, the gap between germline ends came to 10 bases. The CDR3 runs to 13 residues. Germline CDR1 reads MDHEN; CDR2 reads SYDVKM.